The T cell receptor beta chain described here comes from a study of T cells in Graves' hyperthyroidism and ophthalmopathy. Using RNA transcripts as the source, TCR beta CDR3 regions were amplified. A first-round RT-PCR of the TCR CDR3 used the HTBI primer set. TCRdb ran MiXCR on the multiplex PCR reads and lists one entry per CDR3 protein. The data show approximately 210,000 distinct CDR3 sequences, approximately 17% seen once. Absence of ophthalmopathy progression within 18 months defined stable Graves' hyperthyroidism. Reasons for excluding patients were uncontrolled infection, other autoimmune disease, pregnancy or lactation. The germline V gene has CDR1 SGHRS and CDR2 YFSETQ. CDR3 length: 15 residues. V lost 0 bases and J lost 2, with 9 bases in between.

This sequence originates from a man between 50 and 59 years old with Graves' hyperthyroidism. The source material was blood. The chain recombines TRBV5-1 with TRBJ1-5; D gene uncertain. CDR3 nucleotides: TGCGCCAGCAGCTTGGACGGGTCGGGCAATCAGCCCCAGCATTTT. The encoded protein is CASSLDGSGNQPQHF.